This TCR beta chain derives from a study of blood T cell repertoires in COVID-19. Across the whole study: T cells, B-cell-depleted T cells, or PBMCs provided the cDNA or gDNA that served as material.

The germline CDR1 and CDR2 sequences are PRHDT and FYEKMQ (reference sequence). With 5 bases clipped from V and 7 bases from J, the junction kept 10 bases outside the gene matches. The length of the CDR3 is 15 residues. In the original analysis: The authors estimated nucleated cell counts from reference gene primer amplification. Clones were sequenced by immunoSEQ multiplex PCR, and TCRdb holds only the in-frame ones, with some missing. That table gives V, J and clone size, and the DNA gave D and trimming. The table includes roughly 300,000 clones, approximately 85% detected once. This clonotype was sampled from a woman aged 50 to 60 with acute or convalescent COVID-19. V and J are TRBV13 and TRBJ2-1, with 8 nucleotides matching TRBD2. Sequencing was done on a sample of peripheral blood. The CDR3 DNA is TGTGCCAGCAGCCTCGGGGCTAGCGGGCTGAATGAGCAGTTCTTC. Its protein is CASSLGASGLNEQFF.